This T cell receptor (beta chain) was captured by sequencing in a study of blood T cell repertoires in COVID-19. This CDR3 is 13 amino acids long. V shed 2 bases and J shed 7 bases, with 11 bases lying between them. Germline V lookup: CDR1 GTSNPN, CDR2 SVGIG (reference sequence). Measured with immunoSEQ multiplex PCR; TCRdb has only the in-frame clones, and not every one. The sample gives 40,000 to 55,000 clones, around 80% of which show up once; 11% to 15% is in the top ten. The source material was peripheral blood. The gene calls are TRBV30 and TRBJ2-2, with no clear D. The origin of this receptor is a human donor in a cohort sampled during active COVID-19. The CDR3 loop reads CAWSRLRSGELFF. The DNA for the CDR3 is TGTGCCTGGAGTAGGCTAAGGAGCGGGGAGCTGTTTTTT.